This T cell receptor beta chain stems from a study of T cell clusters in autoimmune cytopenias. TRB rearrangements were amplified by touch-down multiplex PCR with mixed TRB-A/B primers. TCRdb re-called the multiplex PCR reads and shows each CDR3 protein once, DNA omitted. Reported are roughly 6,900 distinct CDR3 sequences; the ten largest clones contain roughly 8.9%. TRB amplification used approximately 250 ng of peripheral blood genomic DNA. The germline V gene encodes CDR1 SGHDT and CDR2 YYEEEE. The CDR3 runs to 14 residues. The same data also went into a second study, on T cell repertoires in aging, cancer and after chemotherapy.

The receptor comes from a human donor in good health. The sequenced sample consisted of peripheral blood. The J gene is TRBJ1-6, the V gene TRBV5-6. Here the CDR3 reads CASSLVANNSPLHF.